A selection of T cell receptor beta chains follows, all from one sample in a study of T cells in tuberculosis. The repertoire was sequenced with immunoSEQ multiplex PCR; TCRdb's copy has only in-frame clones and lacks some. Here the sample spans some 40,000 clones, approximately 95% being singletons. Sequencing was done on a sample of PBMCs. These receptors all stem from a donor aged 10-35 years with latent tuberculosis or without tuberculosis infection. Both conserved end residues are part of each CDR3. Fields, in order: J gene, V gene, D gene, clone size, CDR3 protein, CDR3 DNA. D genes are given only for firm matches. Size is omitted from some rows. Given values are once, few, many or a class for expanded clones.

J gene: TRBJ2-5; V gene: TRBV28; D gene: TRBD2; clone size: once; CDR3 protein: CASSLLVAGGQETQYF; CDR3 DNA: TGTGCCAGCAGTTTATTAGTAGCGGGGGGGCAAGAGACCCAGTACTTC
J gene: TRBJ2-7; V gene: TRBV4-1; D gene: NA; clone size: NA; CDR3 protein: CASRPRESYEQYF; CDR3 DNA: TGCGCCAGCAGACCCAGGGAAAGCTACGAGCAGTACTTC
J gene: TRBJ2-5; V gene: TRBV5-4; D gene: TRBD2; clone size: NA; CDR3 protein: CASSPGTSGSQETQYF; CDR3 DNA: TGTGCCAGCAGCCCCGGGACTAGCGGGAGTCAAGAGACCCAGTACTTC
J gene: TRBJ2-7; V gene: TRBV11-3; D gene: NA; clone size: NA; CDR3 protein: CASSLEVGGGTYEQYF; CDR3 DNA: TGTGCCAGCAGCCTGGAGGTCGGGGGTGGTACCTACGAGCAGTACTTC
J gene: TRBJ1-2; V gene: TRBV7-6; D gene: TRBD1; clone size: NA; CDR3 protein: CASSLGPGQGRLNYGYTF; CDR3 DNA: TGTGCCAGCAGCTTAGGTCCGGGACAGGGGCGTCTGAACTATGGCTACACCTTC
J gene: TRBJ2-5; V gene: TRBV6-6; D gene: NA; clone size: NA; CDR3 protein: CASSYDSLGSKETQYF; CDR3 DNA: TGTGCCAGCAGTTACGACAGCCTTGGGTCAAAAGAGACCCAGTACTTC
J gene: TRBJ1-2; V gene: TRBV6-1; D gene: TRBD1; clone size: NA; CDR3 protein: CASVQTGAGYGYTF; CDR3 DNA: TGTGCCAGCGTCCAGACAGGGGCAGGCTATGGCTACACCTTC
J gene: TRBJ2-1; V gene: TRBV2; D gene: NA; clone size: NA; CDR3 protein: CASSVSTRLSYNEQFF; CDR3 DNA: TGTGCCAGCAGTGTATCCACTAGGCTTTCCTACAATGAGCAGTTCTTC
J gene: TRBJ2-3; V gene: TRBV5-1; D gene: NA; clone size: NA; CDR3 protein: CASSLVLSGSLTDTQYF; CDR3 DNA: TGCGCCAGCAGCTTGGTCCTATCGGGGAGCCTCACAGATACGCAGTATTTT
J gene: TRBJ1-5; V gene: TRBV5-1; D gene: TRBD1; clone size: NA; CDR3 protein: CASSTGQGSNQPQHF; CDR3 DNA: TGCGCCAGCAGCACGGGACAGGGGAGCAATCAGCCCCAGCATTTT
J gene: TRBJ1-6; V gene: TRBV10-3; D gene: NA; clone size: NA; CDR3 protein: CASRGGENSPLHF; CDR3 DNA: TGTGCCAGCAGGGGCGGGGAAAATTCACCCCTCCACTTT
J gene: TRBJ1-6; V gene: TRBV19; D gene: NA; clone size: NA; CDR3 protein: CASRPREDSPLHF; CDR3 DNA: TGTGCCAGTAGGCCAAGAGAAGATTCACCCCTCCACTTT
J gene: TRBJ2-7; V gene: TRBV5-4; D gene: NA; clone size: NA; CDR3 protein: CASSLTSTDEQYF; CDR3 DNA: TGTGCCAGCAGCTTGACAAGTACAGACGAGCAGTACTTC
J gene: TRBJ1-5; V gene: TRBV5-1; D gene: NA; clone size: NA; CDR3 protein: CASSSRGLPNQPQHF; CDR3 DNA: TGCGCCAGCAGCTCGAGGGGACTGCCGAATCAGCCCCAGCATTTT
J gene: TRBJ2-7; V gene: TRBV19; D gene: NA; clone size: NA; CDR3 protein: CASSIDRSGSYEQYF; CDR3 DNA: TGTGCCAGTAGTATAGATAGGTCAGGCTCCTACGAGCAGTACTTC
J gene: TRBJ1-6; V gene: TRBV27; D gene: TRBD1; clone size: NA; CDR3 protein: CASSSTGVPSSYNSPLHF; CDR3 DNA: TGTGCCAGCAGTAGCACAGGGGTCCCGAGCTCCTATAATTCACCCCTCCACTTT
J gene: TRBJ1-2; V gene: TRBV9; D gene: NA; clone size: NA; CDR3 protein: CASSVDLLASYGYTF; CDR3 DNA: TGTGCCAGCAGCGTCGACTTACTGGCCTCCTATGGCTACACCTTC
J gene: TRBJ1-5; V gene: TRBV7-9; D gene: NA; clone size: few; CDR3 protein: CASSLASYNQPQHF; CDR3 DNA: TGTGCCAGCAGCTTAGCCAGTTATAATCAGCCCCAGCATTTT
J gene: TRBJ1-6; V gene: TRBV4-1; D gene: NA; clone size: NA; CDR3 protein: CASSPGWGFYNSPLHF; CDR3 DNA: TGCGCCAGCAGCCCCGGCTGGGGCTTTTATAATTCACCCCTCCACTTT
J gene: TRBJ1-2; V gene: TRBV5-4; D gene: NA; clone size: NA; CDR3 protein: CASSLDREYGYTF; CDR3 DNA: TGTGCCAGCAGCTTGGACAGGGAGTATGGCTACACCTTC
J gene: TRBJ2-5; V gene: TRBV7-9; D gene: TRBD2; clone size: NA; CDR3 protein: CASSVTRDLAGGRETQYF; CDR3 DNA: TGTGCCAGCAGCGTCACGCGGGACCTAGCGGGGGGGCGTGAGACCCAGTACTTC
J gene: TRBJ2-7; V gene: TRBV7-2; D gene: NA; clone size: NA; CDR3 protein: CASSLAGALSYEQYF; CDR3 DNA: TGTGCCAGCAGCTTAGCTGGGGCCCTCTCCTACGAGCAGTACTTC
J gene: TRBJ2-3; V gene: TRBV10-1; D gene: NA; clone size: NA; CDR3 protein: CAVEKSGTDTQYF; CDR3 DNA: TGCGCCGTGGAAAAGAGCGGCACAGATACGCAGTATTTT
J gene: TRBJ1-1; V gene: TRBV2; D gene: NA; clone size: once; CDR3 protein: CASRPGLNTEAFF; CDR3 DNA: TGTGCCAGCAGACCGGGATTGAACACTGAAGCTTTCTTT
J gene: TRBJ1-1; V gene: TRBV28; D gene: NA; clone size: NA; CDR3 protein: CASSILSRNTEAFF; CDR3 DNA: TGTGCCAGCAGCATACTAAGTAGGAACACTGAAGCTTTCTTT
J gene: TRBJ1-5; V gene: TRBV9; D gene: NA; clone size: NA; CDR3 protein: CASSVGYSNQPQHF; CDR3 DNA: TGTGCCAGCAGCGTAGGTTATAGCAATCAGCCCCAGCATTTT
J gene: TRBJ2-5; V gene: TRBV29-1; D gene: TRBD2; clone size: NA; CDR3 protein: CSADTSGNLGTQYF; CDR3 DNA: TGCAGCGCAGATACTAGCGGTAACCTTGGGACCCAGTACTTC
J gene: TRBJ2-7; V gene: TRBV5-1; D gene: TRBD1; clone size: NA; CDR3 protein: CASSLAARGSYEQYF; CDR3 DNA: TGCGCCAGCAGCTTGGCCGCCAGGGGGTCCTACGAGCAGTACTTC
J gene: TRBJ1-4; V gene: TRBV10-3; D gene: NA; clone size: NA; CDR3 protein: CAISTVRVGGNEKLFF; CDR3 DNA: TGTGCCATCAGTACGGTCAGGGTCGGTGGGAATGAAAAACTGTTTTTT
J gene: TRBJ2-7; V gene: TRBV5-1; D gene: NA; clone size: NA; CDR3 protein: CASSPRGLGAYEQYF; CDR3 DNA: TGCGCCAGCAGCCCCAGGGGATTAGGTGCTTACGAGCAGTACTTC
J gene: TRBJ1-1; V gene: TRBV6-5; D gene: TRBD1; clone size: NA; CDR3 protein: CASSYEGANTEAFF; CDR3 DNA: TGTGCCAGCAGTTACGAGGGGGCCAACACTGAAGCTTTCTTT
J gene: TRBJ1-2; V gene: TRBV28; D gene: NA; clone size: NA; CDR3 protein: CASSFGGVNYGYTF; CDR3 DNA: TGTGCCAGCAGTTTCGGAGGGGTCAACTATGGCTACACCTTC
J gene: TRBJ2-7; V gene: TRBV28; D gene: TRBD1; clone size: NA; CDR3 protein: CASSLTGGGEQYF; CDR3 DNA: TGTGCCAGCAGCCTGACAGGGGGAGGCGAGCAGTACTTC
J gene: TRBJ1-5; V gene: TRBV30; D gene: NA; clone size: NA; CDR3 protein: CAWSVPGPGEPQHF; CDR3 DNA: TGTGCCTGGAGTGTCCCGGGACCAGGGGAGCCCCAGCATTTT
J gene: TRBJ1-5; V gene: TRBV5-4; D gene: TRBD1; clone size: NA; CDR3 protein: CASSFDGQGNQPQHF; CDR3 DNA: TGTGCCAGCAGCTTTGATGGACAGGGCAATCAGCCCCAGCATTTT
J gene: TRBJ2-7; V gene: TRBV25-1; D gene: TRBD1; clone size: NA; CDR3 protein: CASSYTGTGDNYEQYF; CDR3 DNA: TGTGCCAGCAGTTACACAGGGACAGGGGATAATTACGAGCAGTACTTC
J gene: TRBJ1-1; V gene: TRBV29-1; D gene: NA; clone size: once; CDR3 protein: CSVDPPRVGTEAFF; CDR3 DNA: TGCAGCGTTGACCCCCCCCGGGTGGGCACTGAAGCTTTCTTT
J gene: TRBJ1-2; V gene: TRBV28; D gene: TRBD1; clone size: NA; CDR3 protein: CASSLGIQGEVGYTF; CDR3 DNA: TGTGCCAGCAGTTTAGGCATACAGGGGGAGGTTGGCTACACCTTC
J gene: TRBJ1-5; V gene: TRBV19; D gene: NA; clone size: NA; CDR3 protein: CASTSGDSNQPQHF; CDR3 DNA: TGTGCCAGTACCTCAGGGGATAGCAATCAGCCCCAGCATTTT
J gene: TRBJ1-6; V gene: TRBV18; D gene: NA; clone size: NA; CDR3 protein: CASSQYADGGDYNSPLHF; CDR3 DNA: TGTGCCAGCTCCCAATATGCGGACGGAGGAGATTATAATTCACCCCTCCACTTT
J gene: TRBJ1-2; V gene: TRBV6-5; D gene: TRBD1; clone size: once; CDR3 protein: CASSYASGGIGYTF; CDR3 DNA: TGTGCCAGCAGTTACGCATCAGGGGGTATCGGCTACACCTTC
J gene: TRBJ2-5; V gene: TRBV5-1; D gene: NA; clone size: NA; CDR3 protein: CASSQHQGNQETQYF; CDR3 DNA: TGCGCCAGCAGCCAACATCAGGGAAATCAAGAGACCCAGTACTTC
J gene: TRBJ2-7; V gene: TRBV27; D gene: TRBD1; clone size: NA; CDR3 protein: CASSFQDRGLEQYF; CDR3 DNA: TGTGCCAGCAGTTTCCAGGACAGGGGGCTCGAGCAGTACTTC
J gene: TRBJ2-7; V gene: TRBV6-4; D gene: NA; clone size: NA; CDR3 protein: CASSVPGPGELVVYEQYF; CDR3 DNA: TGTGCCAGCAGTGTTCCAGGCCCAGGGGAGTTGGTAGTCTACGAGCAGTACTTC
J gene: TRBJ2-3; V gene: TRBV9; D gene: TRBD1; clone size: once; CDR3 protein: CASSARTGSSTDTQYF; CDR3 DNA: TGTGCCAGCAGCGCTAGGACAGGGTCTAGCACAGATACGCAGTATTTT
J gene: TRBJ1-1; V gene: TRBV29-1; D gene: NA; clone size: NA; CDR3 protein: CSVEDAFFGTPNTEAFF; CDR3 DNA: TGCAGCGTTGAAGATGCGTTTTTTGGGACACCGAACACTGAAGCTTTCTTT
J gene: TRBJ2-1; V gene: TRBV10-3; D gene: TRBD2; clone size: NA; CDR3 protein: CRTSGGVNNEQFF; CDR3 DNA: TGCCGTACTAGCGGGGGGGTTAATAATGAGCAGTTCTTC
J gene: TRBJ1-4; V gene: TRBV5-4; D gene: NA; clone size: NA; CDR3 protein: CASSLYKNGKLFF; CDR3 DNA: TGTGCCAGCAGCTTGTATAAAAACGGAAAACTGTTTTTT
J gene: TRBJ1-4; V gene: TRBV11-2; D gene: TRBD1; clone size: once; CDR3 protein: CASSLEQGGSKLFF; CDR3 DNA: TGTGCCAGCAGCTTAGAACAGGGGGGGAGTAAACTGTTTTTT
J gene: TRBJ1-2; V gene: TRBV10-3; D gene: NA; clone size: NA; CDR3 protein: CAISERQEANYGYTF; CDR3 DNA: TGTGCCATCAGTGAGAGACAGGAAGCTAACTATGGCTACACCTTC
J gene: TRBJ1-1; V gene: TRBV14; D gene: TRBD1; clone size: NA; CDR3 protein: CASSQPGQGAEAFF; CDR3 DNA: TGTGCCAGCAGCCAACCGGGACAGGGGGCTGAAGCTTTCTTT